The 8 T cell receptor beta chains reported below all come from one sample, sequenced in a study of CD8 T cells in ankylosing spondylitis. One entry per CDR3 protein results from TCRdb running MiXCR on the 5' RACE reads. The profile shows about 220,000 distinct CDR3 sequences, 25% to 30% of them singletons. The specimen was blood, either unsorted or a sorted T cell fraction (not recorded which). These receptor sequences come from a male donor with ankylosing spondylitis or in good health (not recorded which).

Many counts were recorded for this clonotype. This rearrangement joins TRBV24-1 to TRBJ2-7, with 9 bases identical to TRBD1. Trimming took 3 bases from V and 7 from J; bases not matched to a gene: 3. Germline V lookup: CDR1 KGHDR, CDR2 SFDVKD. The CDR3 extends over 13 amino acids. The CDR3 sequence: CATSDLGTGEQYF. The DNA of the CDR3 is TGTGCCACCAGTGATCTAGGGACAGGGGAGCAGTACTTC.

This clonotype was counted at least ten times. The rearrangement links TRBV27 to TRBJ2-7; D perhaps matches TRBD2 (6 bases). CDR3 length: 18 residues. Germline lookup yields CDR1 MNHEY and CDR2 SMNVEV (reference sequence). V was pared by 2 bases and J by 2 bases, with 22 bases between. The CDR3 region is CASSLGRLWAPDTYEQYF. DNA for the CDR3: TGTGCCAGCAGTTTAGGGAGGTTATGGGCTCCTGATACCTACGAGCAGTACTTC.

Many counts were recorded for this clonotype. The V gene is TRBV21-1, the J gene TRBJ2-7; TRBD1 is the table's D call, not checked against the DNA. TRBV21-1 is a recognized pseudogene. This CDR3 is 12 amino acids long. The CDR3: CATRGGAYEQYF. DNA for the CDR3: TGTGCCACCCGGGGGGGGGCCTACGAGCAGTACTTC.

The chain links TRBV18 to TRBJ2-1; TRBD1 might be the D (5 bases). This CDR3 region has 16 residues. CDR1 and CDR2 (germline): KGHSH, LQKENI. V dropped 6 bases and J dropped 5 bases, with 20 bases sitting between them. The CDR3 sequence: CASSPGLGALNNEQFF. The CDR3, as DNA: TGTGCCAGCTCCCCGGGCCTAGGGGCCTTAAACAATGAGCAGTTCTTC.

The rearrangement uses TRBV11-2 and TRBJ2-5; TRBD1 agrees at 8 bases. J lost 5 bases, V lost 6 bases, and 8 bases had no gene match. Germline-derived CDR1 and CDR2 are SGHAT and FQNNGV. The CDR3 extends over 14 amino acids. CDR3 in DNA: TGTGCCAGCAGTCGGACAGGGACGTGGGAGACCCAGTACTTC. Encoded protein: CASSRTGTWETQYF. Drawing the rest from reference TRBV11-2 and TRBJ2-5, the complete variable domain is EAGVAQSPRYKIIEKRQSVAFWCNPISGHATLYWYQQILGQGPKLLIQFQNNGVVDDSQLPKDRFSAERLKGVDSTLKIQPAKLEDSAVYLCASSRTGTWETQYFGPGTRLLVL.

Ten or more counts support this clonotype. V is TRBV12-3 or TRBV12-4 and J is TRBJ2-1, with D unresolved. With 2 bases removed from V and 7 bases from J, the gap between germline ends came to 15 bases. The CDR3 is 15 residues long. The CDR3 spells CASSLSSSTRNEQFF. CDR3 nucleotides: TGTGCCAGCAGTTTATCTAGTAGTACAAGGAATGAGCAGTTCTTC.

This clonotype was seen at least ten times. The chain uses TRBV29-1 and TRBJ2-5; D gene uncertain. This CDR3 has 9 amino acids. Looked up from germline, CDR1 is SQVTM and CDR2 is ANQGSEA. Trimming removed 1 base from V and 9 bases from J, with 3 bases in between. The CDR3 coding sequence is TGCAGCGTTGAAGGGGCCCAGTACTTC. This translates into CSVEGAQYF.

In its sample, this clonotype was seen many times. The chain employs TRBV20-1 and TRBJ2-3, with D perhaps TRBD1 or TRBD2 (7 bases each). Between the trimmed V and J ends, which lost 3 bases and 6 bases, there was a span of 25 bases. Germline loops: CDR1 DFQATT, CDR2 SNEGSKA (reference sequence). The CDR3 spans 17 residues. The CDR3 is CSASGTVAGASPDTQYF. The CDR3 bases are TGCAGTGCTAGTGGGACAGTAGCGGGTGCGTCACCCGATACGCAGTATTTT.